This entry is about one T cell receptor (beta chain). CDR3 length equals 15 residues. The repertoire was sequenced with immunoSEQ multiplex PCR; TCRdb's copy has only in-frame clones and lacks some. The table includes about 330,000 clones, under 80% detected once. The data belong to a study of shared clonotypes between healthy human individuals. The TCR sequence derives from a man aged 25-45 years in good health. Sequencing was carried out using memory CD4+ T cells sorted from blood. Subset reported: CD45RA-negative fraction. The chain employs TRBV12-1 and TRBJ2-7; the table names TRBD2, a call not compared with the DNA. TRBV12-1 is a documented pseudogene. The CDR3 DNA sequence: TGTGCCAGCAGCTGCAGGACTAGCGGGAGTTACGAGCAGTACTTC. Translated: CASSCRTSGSYEQYF.